This TCR beta chain comes out of a study of T cells expressing NK-cell markers. 5'RACE template switching built TCR beta cDNA with unique molecular identifiers. TCRdb re-called the 5' RACE reads; every CDR3 protein appears as one record, without DNA. Recorded for this sample: 450,000 to 600,000 distinct CDR3 sequences. This CDR3 is built from 16 residues. CDR1 is SEHNR and CDR2 is FQNEAQ in the germline V gene (reference sequence). The rearrangement joins TRBV7-9 to TRBJ2-3; TCRdb gives TRBD1 as the D gene, but with no DNA this cannot be confirmed. The sequencing input was blood T cells: a sorted CD56 or NKG2C T cell subset, CD4+ or CD8+ T cells, or bulk PBMC T cells (not recorded which). This receptor was obtained from a man aged 18 to 35 in good health. CDR3 in amino acids: CASSSRDRAFTDTQYF.